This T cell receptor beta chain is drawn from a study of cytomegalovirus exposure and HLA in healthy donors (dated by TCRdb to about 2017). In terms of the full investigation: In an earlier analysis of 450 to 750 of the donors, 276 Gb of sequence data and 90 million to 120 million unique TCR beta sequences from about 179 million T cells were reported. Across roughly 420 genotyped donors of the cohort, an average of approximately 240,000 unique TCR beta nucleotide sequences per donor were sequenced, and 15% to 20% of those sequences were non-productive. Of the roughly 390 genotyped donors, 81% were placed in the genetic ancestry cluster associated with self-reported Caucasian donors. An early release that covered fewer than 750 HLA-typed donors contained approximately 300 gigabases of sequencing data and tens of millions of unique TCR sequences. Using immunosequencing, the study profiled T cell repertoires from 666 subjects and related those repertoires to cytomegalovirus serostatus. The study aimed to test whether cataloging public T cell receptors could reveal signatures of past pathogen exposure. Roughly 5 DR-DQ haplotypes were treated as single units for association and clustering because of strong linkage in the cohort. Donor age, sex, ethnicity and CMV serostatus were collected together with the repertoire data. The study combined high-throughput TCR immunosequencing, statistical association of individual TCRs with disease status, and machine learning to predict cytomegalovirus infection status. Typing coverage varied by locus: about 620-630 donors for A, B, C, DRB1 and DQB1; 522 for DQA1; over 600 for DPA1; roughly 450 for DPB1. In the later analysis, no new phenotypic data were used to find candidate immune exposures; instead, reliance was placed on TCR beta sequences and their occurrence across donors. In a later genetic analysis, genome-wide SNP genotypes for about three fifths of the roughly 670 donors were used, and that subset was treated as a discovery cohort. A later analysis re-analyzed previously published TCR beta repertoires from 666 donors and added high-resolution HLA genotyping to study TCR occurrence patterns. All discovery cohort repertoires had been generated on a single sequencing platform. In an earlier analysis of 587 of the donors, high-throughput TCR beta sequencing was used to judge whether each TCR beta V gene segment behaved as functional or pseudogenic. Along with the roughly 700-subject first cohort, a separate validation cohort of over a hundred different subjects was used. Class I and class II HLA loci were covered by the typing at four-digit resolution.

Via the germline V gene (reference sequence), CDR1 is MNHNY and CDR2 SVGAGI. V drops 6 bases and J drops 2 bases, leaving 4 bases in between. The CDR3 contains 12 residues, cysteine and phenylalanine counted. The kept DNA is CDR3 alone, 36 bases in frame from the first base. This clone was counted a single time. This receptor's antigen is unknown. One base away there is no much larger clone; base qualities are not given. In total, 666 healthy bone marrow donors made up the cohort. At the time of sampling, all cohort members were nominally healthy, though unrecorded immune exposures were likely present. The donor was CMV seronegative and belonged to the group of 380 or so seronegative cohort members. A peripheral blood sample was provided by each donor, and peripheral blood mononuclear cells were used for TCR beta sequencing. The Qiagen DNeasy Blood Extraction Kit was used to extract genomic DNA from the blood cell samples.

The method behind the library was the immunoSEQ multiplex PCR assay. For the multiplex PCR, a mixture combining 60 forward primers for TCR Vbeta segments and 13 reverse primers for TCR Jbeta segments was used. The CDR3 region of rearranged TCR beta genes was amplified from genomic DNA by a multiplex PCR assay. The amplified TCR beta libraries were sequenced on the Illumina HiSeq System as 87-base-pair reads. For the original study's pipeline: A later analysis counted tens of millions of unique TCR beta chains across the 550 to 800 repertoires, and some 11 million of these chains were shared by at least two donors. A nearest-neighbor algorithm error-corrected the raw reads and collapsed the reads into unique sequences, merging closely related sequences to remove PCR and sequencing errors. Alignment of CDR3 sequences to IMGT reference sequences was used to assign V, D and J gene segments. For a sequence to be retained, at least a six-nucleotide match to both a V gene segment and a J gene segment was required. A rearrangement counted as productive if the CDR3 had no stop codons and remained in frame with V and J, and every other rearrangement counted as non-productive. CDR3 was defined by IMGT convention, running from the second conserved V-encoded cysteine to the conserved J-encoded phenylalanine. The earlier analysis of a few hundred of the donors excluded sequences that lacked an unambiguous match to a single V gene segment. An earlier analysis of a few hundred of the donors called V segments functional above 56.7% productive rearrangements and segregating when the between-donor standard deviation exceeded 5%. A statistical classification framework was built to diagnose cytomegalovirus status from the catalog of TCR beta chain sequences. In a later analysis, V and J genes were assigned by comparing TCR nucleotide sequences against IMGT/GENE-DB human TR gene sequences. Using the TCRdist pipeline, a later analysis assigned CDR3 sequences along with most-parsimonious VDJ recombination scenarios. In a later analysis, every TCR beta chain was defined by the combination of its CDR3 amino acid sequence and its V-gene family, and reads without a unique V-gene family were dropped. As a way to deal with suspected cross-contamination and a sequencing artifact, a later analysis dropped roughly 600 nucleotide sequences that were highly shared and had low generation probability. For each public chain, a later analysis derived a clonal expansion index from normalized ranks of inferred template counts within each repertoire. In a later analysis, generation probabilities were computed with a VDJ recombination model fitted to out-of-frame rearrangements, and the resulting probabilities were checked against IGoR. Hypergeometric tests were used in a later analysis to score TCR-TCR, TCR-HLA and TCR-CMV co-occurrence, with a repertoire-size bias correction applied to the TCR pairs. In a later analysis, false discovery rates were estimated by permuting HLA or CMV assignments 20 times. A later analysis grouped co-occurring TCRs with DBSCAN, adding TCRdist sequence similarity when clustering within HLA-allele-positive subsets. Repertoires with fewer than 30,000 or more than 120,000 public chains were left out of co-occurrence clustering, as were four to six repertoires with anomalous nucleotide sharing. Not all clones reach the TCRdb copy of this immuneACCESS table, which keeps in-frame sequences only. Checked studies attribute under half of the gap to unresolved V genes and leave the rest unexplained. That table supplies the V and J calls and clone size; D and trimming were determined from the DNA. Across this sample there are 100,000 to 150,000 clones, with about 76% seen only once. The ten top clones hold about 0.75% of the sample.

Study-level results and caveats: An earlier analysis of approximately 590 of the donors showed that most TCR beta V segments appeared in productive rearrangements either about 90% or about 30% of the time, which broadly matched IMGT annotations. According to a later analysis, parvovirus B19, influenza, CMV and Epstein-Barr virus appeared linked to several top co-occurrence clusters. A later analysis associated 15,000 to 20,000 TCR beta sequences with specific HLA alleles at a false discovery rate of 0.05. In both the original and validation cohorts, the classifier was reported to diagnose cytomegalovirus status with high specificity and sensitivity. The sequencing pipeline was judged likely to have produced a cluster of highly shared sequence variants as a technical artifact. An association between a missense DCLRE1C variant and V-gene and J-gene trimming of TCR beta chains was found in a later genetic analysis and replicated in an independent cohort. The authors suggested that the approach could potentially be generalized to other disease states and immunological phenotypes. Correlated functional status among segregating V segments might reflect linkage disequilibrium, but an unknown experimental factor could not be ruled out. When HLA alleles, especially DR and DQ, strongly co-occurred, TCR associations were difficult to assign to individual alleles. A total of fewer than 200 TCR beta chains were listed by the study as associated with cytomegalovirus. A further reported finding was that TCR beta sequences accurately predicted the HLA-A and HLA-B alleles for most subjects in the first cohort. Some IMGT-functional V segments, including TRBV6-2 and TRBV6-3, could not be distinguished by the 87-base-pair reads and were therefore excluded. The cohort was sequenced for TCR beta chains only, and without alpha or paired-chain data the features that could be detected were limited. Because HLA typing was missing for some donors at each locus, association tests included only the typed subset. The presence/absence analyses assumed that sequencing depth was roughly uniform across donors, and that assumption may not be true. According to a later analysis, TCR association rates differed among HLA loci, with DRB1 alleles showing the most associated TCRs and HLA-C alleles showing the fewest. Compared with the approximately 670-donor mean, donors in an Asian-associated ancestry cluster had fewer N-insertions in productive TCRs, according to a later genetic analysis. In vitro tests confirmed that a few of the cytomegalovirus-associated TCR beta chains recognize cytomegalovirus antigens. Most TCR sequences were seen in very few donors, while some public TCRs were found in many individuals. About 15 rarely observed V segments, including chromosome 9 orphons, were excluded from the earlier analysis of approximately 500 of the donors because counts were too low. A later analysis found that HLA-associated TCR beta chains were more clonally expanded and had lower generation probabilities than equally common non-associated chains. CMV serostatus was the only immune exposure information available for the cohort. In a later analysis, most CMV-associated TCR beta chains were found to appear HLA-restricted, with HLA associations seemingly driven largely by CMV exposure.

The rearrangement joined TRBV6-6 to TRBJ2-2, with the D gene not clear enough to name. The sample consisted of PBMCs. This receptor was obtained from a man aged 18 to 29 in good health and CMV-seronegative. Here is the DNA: TGTGCCAGCAGCTCTAACACCGGGGAGCTGTTTTTT. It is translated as CASSSNTGELFF.